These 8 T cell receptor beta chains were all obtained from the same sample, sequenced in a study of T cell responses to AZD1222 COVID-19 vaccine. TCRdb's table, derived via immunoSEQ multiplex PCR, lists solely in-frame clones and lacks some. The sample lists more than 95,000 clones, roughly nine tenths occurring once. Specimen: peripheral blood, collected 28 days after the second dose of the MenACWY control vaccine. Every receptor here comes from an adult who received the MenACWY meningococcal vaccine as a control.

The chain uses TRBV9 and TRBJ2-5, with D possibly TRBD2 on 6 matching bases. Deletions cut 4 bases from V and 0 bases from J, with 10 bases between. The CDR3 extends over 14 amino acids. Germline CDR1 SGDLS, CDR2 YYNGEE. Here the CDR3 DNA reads TGTGCCAGCAGCTCCGGACTATACCAAGAGACCCAGTACTTC. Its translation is CASSSGLYQETQYF. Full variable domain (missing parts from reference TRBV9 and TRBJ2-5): DSGVTQTPKHLITATGQRVTLRCSPRSGDLSVYWYQQSLDQGLQFLIQYYNGEERAKGNILERFSAQQFPDLHSELNLSSLELGDSALYFCASSSGLYQETQYFGPGTRLLVL.

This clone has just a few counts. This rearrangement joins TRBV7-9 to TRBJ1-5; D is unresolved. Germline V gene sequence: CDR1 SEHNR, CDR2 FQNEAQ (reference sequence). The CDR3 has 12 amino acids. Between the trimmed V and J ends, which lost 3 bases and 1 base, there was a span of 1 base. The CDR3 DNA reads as TGTGCCAGCAGCTTGAGCAATCAGCCCCAGCATTTT. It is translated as CASSLSNQPQHF.

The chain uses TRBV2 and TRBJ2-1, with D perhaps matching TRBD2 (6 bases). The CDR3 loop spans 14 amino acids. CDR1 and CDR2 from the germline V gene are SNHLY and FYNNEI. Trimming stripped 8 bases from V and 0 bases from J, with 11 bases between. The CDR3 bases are TGTGCCAGCGAACGGGGGTCCTCCTACAATGAGCAGTTCTTC. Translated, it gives CASERGSSYNEQFF. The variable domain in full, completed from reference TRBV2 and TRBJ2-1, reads EPEVTQTPSHQVTQMGQEVILRCVPISNHLYFYWYRQILGQKVEFLVSFYNNEISEKSEIFDDQFSVERPDGSNFTLKIRSTKLEDSAMYFCASERGSSYNEQFFGPGTRLTVL.

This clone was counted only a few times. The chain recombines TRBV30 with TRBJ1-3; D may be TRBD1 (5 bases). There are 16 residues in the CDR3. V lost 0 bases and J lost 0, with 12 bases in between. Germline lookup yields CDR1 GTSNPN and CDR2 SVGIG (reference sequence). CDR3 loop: CAWSVRGDYSGNTIYF. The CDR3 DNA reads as TGTGCCTGGAGTGTACGAGGGGACTACTCTGGAAACACCATATATTTT.

The CDR3, as DNA: TGTGCCAGCAGTACTCGGACAAGTCCAGGGTTCTTC. Its translation: CASSTRTSPGFF. This chain joins TRBV28 and TRBJ2-1; a weak D match, TRBD1 (5 bases). V shed 5 bases and J shed 15 bases, with 17 bases lying between them. The CDR3 loop spans 12 amino acids. Germline V gene sequence: CDR1 MDHEN, CDR2 SYDVKM.

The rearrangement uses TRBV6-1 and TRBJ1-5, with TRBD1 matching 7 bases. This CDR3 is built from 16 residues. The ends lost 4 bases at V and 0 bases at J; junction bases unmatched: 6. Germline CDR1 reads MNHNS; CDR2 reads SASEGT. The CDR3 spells CASSVYRGDSNQPQHF. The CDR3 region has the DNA TGTGCCAGCAGTGTATACAGGGGAGATAGCAATCAGCCCCAGCATTTT.

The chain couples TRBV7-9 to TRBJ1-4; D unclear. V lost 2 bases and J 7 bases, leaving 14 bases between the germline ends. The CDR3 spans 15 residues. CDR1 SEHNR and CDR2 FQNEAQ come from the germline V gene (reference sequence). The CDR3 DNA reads TGTGCCAGCAGCTTAACGGACGGGAATAGTGAAAAACTGTTTTTT. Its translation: CASSLTDGNSEKLFF.

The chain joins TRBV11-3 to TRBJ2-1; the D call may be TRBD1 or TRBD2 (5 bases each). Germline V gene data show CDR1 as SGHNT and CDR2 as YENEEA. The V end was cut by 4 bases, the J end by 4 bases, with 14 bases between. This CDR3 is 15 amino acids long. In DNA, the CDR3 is TGTGCCAGCAGCTCGGGACGGCGGACTTACAATGAGCAGTTCTTC. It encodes CASSSGRRTYNEQFF.